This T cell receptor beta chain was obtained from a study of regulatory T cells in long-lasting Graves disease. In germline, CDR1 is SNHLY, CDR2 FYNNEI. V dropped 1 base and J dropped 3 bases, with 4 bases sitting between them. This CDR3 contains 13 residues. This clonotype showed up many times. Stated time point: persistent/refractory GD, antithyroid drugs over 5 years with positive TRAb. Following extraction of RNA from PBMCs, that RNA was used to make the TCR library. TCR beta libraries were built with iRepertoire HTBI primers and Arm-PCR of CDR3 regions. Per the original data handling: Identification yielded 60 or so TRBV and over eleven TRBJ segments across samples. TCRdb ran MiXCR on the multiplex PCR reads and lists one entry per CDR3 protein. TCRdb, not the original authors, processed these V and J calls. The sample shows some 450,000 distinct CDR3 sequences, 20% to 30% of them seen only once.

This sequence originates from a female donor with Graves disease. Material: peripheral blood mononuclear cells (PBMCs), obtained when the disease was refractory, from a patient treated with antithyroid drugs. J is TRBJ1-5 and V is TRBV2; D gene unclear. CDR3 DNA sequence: TGTGCCAGCAGTGAAGGAGTCAATCAGCCCCAGCATTTT. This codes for CASSEGVNQPQHF.